These 10 T cell receptor beta chains were all obtained from the same sample, sequenced in a study of cytomegalovirus exposure and HLA in healthy donors. This PCR relied on a set of 60 Vbeta primers and 13 Jbeta primers. Produced via immunoSEQ multiplex PCR; TCRdb's table is partial and in-frame only. The repertoire holds some 150,000 clones, with about 80% as singletons. Sequencing used PBMCs. Receptors originate from a woman between 50 and 59 years old in good health and CMV-seronegative.

This chain joins TRBV28 and TRBJ1-1; D perhaps matches TRBD1 (6 bases). Germline V CDR1 and CDR2: MDHEN, SYDVKM. Deletions cut 5 bases from V and 2 bases from J, with 9 bases between. This CDR3 contains 13 residues. The CDR3 loop reads CASSRQVNTEAFF. In DNA, the CDR3 is TGTGCCAGCAGTCGACAGGTCAACACTGAAGCTTTCTTT.

This clone was observed a few times. This chain connects TRBV6-6 to TRBJ1-1; D is unclear. The V and J ends lost 7 bases and 1 base respectively, with 10 bases between them. The V gene's germline CDR1 is MNHNY and CDR2 SVGAGI (reference sequence). The CDR3 has 13 residues. This CDR3 reads CASINRRNTEAFF. In DNA form, the CDR3 reads TGTGCCAGCATTAATCGGAGGAACACTGAAGCTTTCTTT.

The V call is TRBV30, the J call TRBJ1-1; D remains unclear. CDR3 size: 15 residues. Germline V gene lookup returns CDR1 GTSNPN and CDR2 SVGIG (reference sequence). Trimming left V 2 bases short and J 7 bases short, with 20 bases between. The CDR3, as DNA: TGTGCCTGGAGTCGCGGTTATGTACGGGGTAATGAAGCTTTCTTT. This encodes CAWSRGYVRGNEAFF. Full variable domain (rest looked up from reference TRBV30 and TRBJ1-1): SQTIHQWPATLVQPVGSPLSLECTVEGTSNPNLYWYRQAAGRGLQLLFYSVGIGQISSEVPQNLSASRPQDRQFILSSKKLLLSDSGFYLCAWSRGYVRGNEAFFGQGTRLTVV.

The chain links TRBV4-2 to TRBJ2-7; 7 bases match TRBD1. With V trimmed by 1 base and J by 8 bases, 8 bases remained unmatched. The CDR3 consists of 14 residues. Germline-derived CDR1 and CDR2 are LGHNA and YNFKEQ. CDR3 sequence: CASSQGDREPKQYF. CDR3 sequence (DNA): TGTGCCAGCAGCCAAGGTGACAGGGAGCCTAAGCAGTACTTC.

The chain recombines TRBV27 with TRBJ2-1; D is possibly TRBD2 (6 bases). CDR1 and CDR2 (germline): MNHEY, SMNVEV (reference sequence). Deletions cut 5 bases from V and 0 bases from J, with 14 bases between. This CDR3 is 16 amino acids long. As DNA, the CDR3 is TGTGCCAGCAGTCCAACGGGACTCCTCTCCTACAATGAGCAGTTCTTC. This gives the protein CASSPTGLLSYNEQFF.

The gene calls are TRBV6-5 and TRBJ1-2, with 7 bases fitting TRBD1. CDR1 and CDR2 (germline): MNHEY, SVGAGI. V lost 4 bases to trimming and J lost 3 bases; unmatched junction nucleotides: 8. CDR3 size: 15 residues. The CDR3 sequence: CASSFREGGYYGYTF. CDR3 sequence (DNA): TGTGCCAGCAGTTTTAGGGAAGGGGGCTACTATGGCTACACCTTC.

The chain couples TRBV2 to TRBJ1-1; D gene uncertain. CDR3 length: 14 residues. Trimming left V 5 bases short and J 5 bases short, with 15 bases between. CDR1 and CDR2 (germline): SNHLY, FYNNEI. The CDR3 region has the DNA TGTGCCAGCAGTTGGGCCTCGGCTCTAACTGAAGCTTTCTTT. The encoded protein is CASSWASALTEAFF.

The chain links TRBV2 to TRBJ1-1; 7 bases fit TRBD1. Trimming took 3 bases from V and 8 from J; bases not matched to a gene: 9. The CDR3 is made up of 14 amino acids. Per germline, CDR1 SNHLY and CDR2 FYNNEI. The CDR3 DNA reads TGTGCCAGCAGTGACGGGGGACAGAGCGGAGAAGCTTTCTTT. Residues: CASSDGGQSGEAFF.

This chain connects TRBV4-1 to TRBJ2-7; 11 nucleotides line up with TRBD2. In germline, CDR1 is MGHRA, CDR2 YSYEKL. V was pared by 4 bases and J by 6 bases, with 5 bases of the junction left unmatched. CDR3 length equals 14 residues. CDR3 DNA: TGCGCCAGCAGCCTAACCGGGACTAGCGGCGAGCAGTACTTC. This translates into CASSLTGTSGEQYF.

The V call is TRBV11-2, the J call TRBJ1-1; weak D call: TRBD1 (5 bases). CDR3 length: 16 residues. Per germline, CDR1 SGHAT and CDR2 FQNNGV. The germline V and J ends were trimmed by 0 bases and 1 base, with 12 bases remaining between them. The CDR3 DNA is TGTGCCAGCAGCTTAGATTTTGGGGCCAGGAACACTGAAGCTTTCTTT. It translates to CASSLDFGARNTEAFF.